The 31 T cell receptor beta chains in this list originate from one sample, sequenced in a study of blood T cell repertoires in COVID-19. Produced via immunoSEQ multiplex PCR; TCRdb's table is partial and in-frame only. In the table there are some 220,000 clones, 65% to 90% of which are singletons. Sequenced material: peripheral blood. All receptors derive from a man aged 50-60 years with COVID-19, enrolled during active disease.

This chain uses TRBV27 with TRBJ1-1; 7 positions agree with TRBD1. The CDR3 consists of 14 residues. With V trimmed by 5 bases and J by 8 bases, 11 bases remained unmatched. Per the germline V gene, CDR1 is MNHEY and CDR2 is SMNVEV (reference sequence). In nucleotides, the CDR3 is TGTGCCAGCAGTACAACCGCCGGGACAGAAGAAGCTTTCTTT. Translating gives CASSTTAGTEEAFF.

J is TRBJ2-3 and V is TRBV19; TRBD2 matches 8 bases. CDR1 and CDR2 (germline): LNHDA, SQIVND (reference sequence). This CDR3 comprises 15 residues. V dropped 1 base and J dropped 5; count of bases not matched to a gene: 5. For the CDR3, the DNA is TGTGCCAGTAGTATAGCTACTAGCGGATTAGATACGCAGTATTTT. Amino acids: CASSIATSGLDTQYF.

The chain joins TRBV6-5 to TRBJ1-1; 10 bases agree with TRBD1. Germline-derived CDR1 and CDR2 are MNHEY and SVGAGI. CDR3 length: 15 amino acids. J lost 10 bases, V lost 5 bases, and 13 bases had no gene match. The CDR3 protein is CASSNWDRGRVAAFF. CDR3 nucleotides: TGTGCCAGCAGTAACTGGGACAGGGGAAGGGTAGCAGCTTTCTTT.

The chain carries TRBV7-9 and TRBJ2-5, with 8 bases matching TRBD1. CDR1 and CDR2 from the germline V gene are SEHNR and FQNEAQ (reference sequence). With V trimmed by 2 bases and J by 4 bases, 0 bases remained unmatched. The CDR3 length is 13 residues. The CDR3: CASSLTGGETQYF. CDR3 coding DNA: TGTGCCAGCAGCTTAACAGGGGGAGAGACCCAGTACTTC.

The chain joins TRBV7-9 to TRBJ1-5, with D perhaps TRBD1 (5 bases). Trimming left V 5 bases short and J 1 base short, with 12 bases between. Germline V gene data show CDR1 as SEHNR and CDR2 as FQNEAQ (reference sequence). The CDR3 loop spans 15 amino acids. The CDR3 sequence: CASSPLGASNQPQHF. The CDR3 region has the DNA TGTGCCAGCAGCCCTCTAGGGGCCAGCAATCAGCCCCAGCATTTT.

The chain couples TRBV19 to TRBJ1-5, with 8 bases lining up with TRBD1. This CDR3 spans 15 amino acids. The J segment lost 6 bases and the V segment lost 5 bases, leaving 9 bases of the junction unmatched. CDR1 LNHDA and CDR2 SQIVND come from the germline V gene (reference sequence). The CDR3 region has the DNA TGTGCCAGTAGTCCAGGACAGGGTTTCGGTCAGCCCCAGCATTTT. This codes for CASSPGQGFGQPQHF. Filled out from reference TRBV19 and TRBJ1-5, the complete variable domain reads DGGITQSPKYLFRKEGQNVTLSCEQNLNHDAMYWYRQDPGQGLRLIYYSQIVNDFQKGDIAEGYSVSREKKESFPLTVTSAQKNPTAFYLCASSPGQGFGQPQHFGDGTRLSIL.

The chain carries TRBV6-6 and TRBJ1-3; no reliable D call. Germline V CDR1 and CDR2: MNHNY, SVGAGI (reference sequence). This CDR3 spans 14 amino acids. V lost 7 bases, J lost 4 bases, and 14 bases lay in between. In nucleotides, the CDR3 is TGTGCCAGCACCCCCGTGGGCGGGGGAAACACCATATATTTT. Amino acids: CASTPVGGGNTIYF.

The J gene is TRBJ2-5, the V gene TRBV2, with D tentatively TRBD2 (6 bases). Germline V lookup: CDR1 SNHLY, CDR2 FYNNEI. The CDR3 loop spans 13 amino acids. With 3 bases removed from V and 5 bases from J, the gap between germline ends came to 10 bases. CDR3 bases: TGTGCCAGCAGTGATGCGGGGTCCGAGACCCAGTACTTC. Protein: CASSDAGSETQYF.

This sequence joins TRBV4-1 and TRBJ1-1, with D perhaps matching TRBD1 (5 bases). Germline loops: CDR1 MGHRA, CDR2 YSYEKL. This CDR3 region has 11 residues. V lost 3 bases and J 11 bases, leaving 10 bases between the germline ends. CDR3 residues: CASSHRGRAFF. The DNA for the CDR3 is TGCGCCAGCAGCCATAGGGGTAGGGCTTTCTTT.

This clone was seen only once. The chain combines TRBV11-3 with TRBJ1-1; D remains ambiguous. Looked up from germline, CDR1 is SGHNT and CDR2 is YENEEA. The CDR3 has 14 amino acids. V was cut by 3 bases and J by 4 bases, with 12 bases left in between. CDR3 sequence reads: CASSLNGGSTEAFF. The CDR3 nucleotides read TGTGCCAGCAGCTTGAACGGTGGGAGCACTGAAGCTTTCTTT. Complete variable domain (other parts from reference TRBV11-3 and TRBJ1-1): EAGVVQSPRYKIIEKKQPVAFWCNPISGHNTLYWYLQNLGQGPELLIRYENEEAVDDSQLPKDRFSAERLKGVDSTLKIQPAELGDSAVYLCASSLNGGSTEAFFGQGTRLTVV.

The gene calls are TRBV6-5 and TRBJ2-5, with D maybe TRBD2 (5 bases). Germline V gene data show CDR1 as MNHEY and CDR2 as SVGAGI. The CDR3 is made up of 13 amino acids. Deletions cut 6 bases from V and 2 bases from J, with 10 bases between. The CDR3 DNA sequence: TGTGCCAGCAGCCGAGGACTGCAAGAGACCCAGTACTTC. As protein: CASSRGLQETQYF.

The genes are TRBV5-1 and TRBJ2-7; maybe TRBD2 (5 bases). CDR1 is SGHRS, CDR2 YFSETQ, per germline. V was shortened by 4 bases and J by 3 bases, with 11 bases between the two germline ends. This CDR3 region has 13 residues. The CDR3 DNA reads as TGCGCCAGCAGCGCCGCGGGCAACTACGAGCAGTACTTC. Protein sequence: CASSAAGNYEQYF.

J is TRBJ2-7 and V is TRBV15; the match to TRBD1 covers 10 bases. This CDR3 region has 15 residues. The V gene end was trimmed by 3 bases and the J gene end by 5 bases; junction bases not matched to a gene: 7. Germline-derived CDR1 and CDR2 are LNHNV and YYDKDF (reference sequence). This CDR3 is CATSREGTGAHEQYF. Written as DNA, the CDR3 is TGTGCCACCAGCAGGGAGGGGACAGGGGCGCACGAGCAGTACTTC.

The V and J genes are TRBV6-2 or TRBV6-3 and TRBJ1-5; 8 bases line up with TRBD1. Germline V gene data show CDR1 as MNHEY and CDR2 as SVGEGT. This CDR3 comprises 16 residues. Losses at the gene ends were 2 bases for V and 3 bases for J; bases not matched to a gene: 6. This chain's CDR3 is CASSYRMTGDNQPQHF. CDR3 nucleotide sequence: TGTGCCAGCAGTTACCGTATGACAGGGGACAATCAGCCCCAGCATTTT.

This chain joins TRBV10-3 and TRBJ1-4, with D possibly being TRBD1 (5 bases). V lost 0 bases and J lost 6, with 14 bases in between. This CDR3 has 16 residues. Germline lookup yields CDR1 ENHRY and CDR2 SYGVKD. For the CDR3, the DNA is TGTGCCATCAGTGAGTCACCCTCGGAGGGGTATGAAAAACTGTTTTTT. Its translation is CAISESPSEGYEKLFF.

The chain recombines TRBV2 with TRBJ2-7; possibly TRBD1 for D (5 bases). CDR1 SNHLY and CDR2 FYNNEI come from the germline V gene. The CDR3 length is 14 residues. V was cut by 6 bases and J by 4 bases, with 16 bases left in between. The CDR3 sequence is CASRMPGNAYEQYF. The CDR3 nucleotides are TGTGCCAGCAGAATGCCAGGGAATGCGTACGAGCAGTACTTC.

The V and J genes are TRBV11-3 and TRBJ2-1, with TRBD2 identical over 8 bases. The CDR3 totals 15 residues. V lost 0 bases, J lost 7 bases, and 5 bases stayed unmatched. Germline CDR1 and CDR2: SGHNT and YENEEA. CDR3: CASSLERGASNEQFF. CDR3 bases: TGTGCCAGCAGCTTAGAGCGGGGGGCGAGTAATGAGCAGTTCTTC.

A word on this clone: Its ends do not fully match the called genes, so a read error is possible. The chain is built from TRBV7-7 and TRBJ1-3, with TRBD1 identical over 7 bases. CDR1 is SSHAT, CDR2 FNYEAQ, per germline (reference sequence). The CDR3 is 14 residues long. The chain's CDR3 is CASSRGTAGNTIYF. The CDR3 nucleotides read TGTGCTAGCAGCAGGGGGACAGCTGGAAACACCATATATTTT.

The count of this clone is one. This chain links TRBV24-1 with TRBJ2-1; possibly TRBD1 for D (5 bases). V was clipped by 6 bases and J by 0 bases, with 8 bases between them. Germline CDR1 reads KGHDR; CDR2 reads SFDVKD. The length of the CDR3 is 14 residues. The CDR3 region is CATSLGLSYNEQFF. CDR3 DNA sequence: TGTGCCACCAGTCTGGGGCTCTCCTACAATGAGCAGTTCTTC.

The chain employs TRBV6-1 and TRBJ1-2, with D uncertain. The CDR3 covers 15 residues. The V gene's germline CDR1 is MNHNS and CDR2 SASEGT. Trimming pared 1 base from V and 0 bases from J, leaving 9 bases between. CDR3 coding DNA: TGTGCCAGCAGTGAAGTAGGCAGCGCTAACTATGGCTACACCTTC. Translating it yields CASSEVGSANYGYTF.

The chain employs TRBV10-1 and TRBJ1-1, with 9 positions matching TRBD1. V trimming: 5 bases; J trimming: 6 bases; junction bases outside the gene matches: 4. Germline CDR1 is WNHNN and CDR2 is SYGVQD (reference sequence). This CDR3 has 13 residues. The CDR3 DNA is TGCGCCAGCAGTAAGACAGGGGGACCTGAAGCTTTCTTT. Its translation: CASSKTGGPEAFF.

The CDR3, as DNA: TGTGCCAGCTCATACCAGGGGGAGAGAGATACGCAGTATTTT. Translation gives CASSYQGERDTQYF. This chain uses TRBV18 with TRBJ2-3; 7 nucleotides line up with TRBD1. The CDR3 loop spans 14 amino acids. V was pared by 5 bases and J by 5 bases, with 7 bases of the junction left unmatched. Germline CDR1 and CDR2: KGHSH and LQKENI.

This chain uses TRBV5-1 with TRBJ2-1; 10 positions match TRBD1. CDR3 length: 15 residues. The junction had 10 bases not matched to a gene; V was cut back by 4 bases and J by 9 bases. Germline CDR1 is SGHRS and CDR2 is YFSETQ. The CDR3 region is CASSVSETGGLEQFF. As DNA, the CDR3 is TGCGCCAGCAGCGTCAGTGAGACAGGGGGCCTTGAGCAGTTCTTC.

This clone has more than one count but fewer than ten. The J gene is TRBJ2-7, the V gene TRBV10-1, with no clear D. The V gene lost 2 bases and the J gene lost 7 bases, with 15 bases spanning the gap. The germline CDR1 and CDR2 sequences are WNHNN and SYGVQD (reference sequence). The length of the CDR3 is 14 residues. DNA of the CDR3: TGCGCCAGCAGTGAGATAAGTCAATTCGGGGAGCAGTACTTC. Its protein is CASSEISQFGEQYF.

This rearrangement joins TRBV5-4 to TRBJ2-3, with 10 bases identical to TRBD2. The V segment lost 3 bases and the J segment 5 bases; nucleotides outside the gene matches: 6. The germline V gene encodes CDR1 SGHNT and CDR2 YYREEE (reference sequence). The CDR3 has 15 residues. CDR3 residues: CASSSLAGGGDTQYF. In DNA form, the CDR3 reads TGTGCCAGCAGCTCTTTAGCGGGGGGCGGAGATACGCAGTATTTT.

V gene TRBV5-4 combines with J gene TRBJ2-7; 8 bases line up with TRBD1. Trimming at V came to 4 bases and at J to 4 bases, leaving 19 bases not matched to a gene. This CDR3 is built from 18 residues. Germline CDR1 reads SGHNT; CDR2 reads YYREEE (reference sequence). CDR3 loop: CASSPVGQGERSKYEQYF. CDR3 nucleotides: TGTGCCAGCAGCCCGGTTGGACAGGGCGAAAGGAGTAAGTACGAGCAGTACTTC.

The chain has TRBV18 and TRBJ1-1; 11 nucleotides match TRBD1. Losses at the gene ends were 0 bases for V and 4 bases for J; bases not matched to a gene: 4. The CDR3 loop spans 16 amino acids. Germline V gene sequence: CDR1 KGHSH, CDR2 LQKENI. CDR3 region: CASSPPRTGGITEAFF. The CDR3 nucleotides are TGTGCCAGCTCACCACCACGGACAGGGGGCATCACTGAAGCTTTCTTT.

Of note for this clone: One end of the junction is discordant with germline, which a read error may explain. The chain has TRBV7-7 and TRBJ2-5; TRBD2 matches 10 bases. CDR1 is SSHAT, CDR2 FNYEAQ, per germline (reference sequence). The CDR3 covers 17 residues. In DNA form, the CDR3 reads TGTGCTAGCAGCTTATGGCTAGCGGGGGCCCCAGGGGAGACCCAGTACTTC. Translated: CASSLWLAGAPGETQYF.

The V and J genes are TRBV6-5 and TRBJ1-2; a weak D match, TRBD1 (5 bases). From germline, CDR1 is MNHEY and CDR2 SVGAGI. The ends were cut back, 6 bases at V and 4 bases at J, with 18 bases in the middle. The CDR3 is 15 amino acids. Here the CDR3 DNA reads TGTGCCAGCAGGGACCTTCAGGGAGGCTTCTATGGCTACACCTTC. Residues: CASRDLQGGFYGYTF.

The chain has TRBV7-3 and TRBJ2-3, with D possibly being TRBD2 (5 bases). The CDR3 is 14 residues long. Germline V gene lookup returns CDR1 SGHTA and CDR2 FQGTGA. With 2 bases removed from V and 2 bases from J, the gap between germline ends came to 8 bases. In DNA form, the CDR3 reads TGTGCCAGCAGCTTATGGGGAGACACAGATACGCAGTATTTT. Amino acids: CASSLWGDTDTQYF.

The table lists this clone with a few counts. The genes are TRBV6-6 and TRBJ2-7; 7 positions agree with TRBD1. After removal of 6 bases from V and 2 bases from J, the junction contained 10 bases not matched to a gene. From germline, CDR1 is MNHNY and CDR2 SVGAGI (reference sequence). The CDR3 runs to 15 residues. CDR3: CASSSRDSATYEQYF. The CDR3 nucleotides read TGTGCCAGCAGCTCCCGGGACAGCGCAACCTACGAGCAGTACTTC.